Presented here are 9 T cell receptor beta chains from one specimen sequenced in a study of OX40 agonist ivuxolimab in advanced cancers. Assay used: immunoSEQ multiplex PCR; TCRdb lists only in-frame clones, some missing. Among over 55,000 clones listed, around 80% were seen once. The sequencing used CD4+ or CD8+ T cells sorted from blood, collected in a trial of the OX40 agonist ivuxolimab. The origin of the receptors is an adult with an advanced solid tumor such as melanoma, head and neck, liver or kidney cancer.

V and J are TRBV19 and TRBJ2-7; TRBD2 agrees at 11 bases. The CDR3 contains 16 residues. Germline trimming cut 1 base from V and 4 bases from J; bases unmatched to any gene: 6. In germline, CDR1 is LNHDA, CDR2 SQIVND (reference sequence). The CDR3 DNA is TGTGCCAGTAGTATAGGCGCTAGCGGGAGGTGGTACGAGCAGTACTTC. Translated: CASSIGASGRWYEQYF.

The CDR3 DNA is TGTGCCAGTAGTATTGTTGGGGAACCGGTTAGCAATCAGCCCCAGCATTTT. Protein: CASSIVGEPVSNQPQHF. V is TRBV19 and J is TRBJ1-5; D not resolved. With 3 bases removed from V and 0 bases from J, the gap between germline ends came to 15 bases. Germline-derived CDR1 and CDR2 are LNHDA and SQIVND (reference sequence). This CDR3 spans 17 amino acids.

In nucleotides, the CDR3 is TGTGCCAGCAGCTTACGAGCGGGAGAGGTCGATGAGCAGTTCTTC. Its protein is CASSLRAGEVDEQFF. The rearrangement links TRBV7-2 to TRBJ2-1; 8 bases fit TRBD2. The CDR3 has 15 residues. Germline values: CDR1 SGHTA, CDR2 FQGNSA. V trimming: 2 bases; J trimming: 8 bases; junction bases outside the gene matches: 8.

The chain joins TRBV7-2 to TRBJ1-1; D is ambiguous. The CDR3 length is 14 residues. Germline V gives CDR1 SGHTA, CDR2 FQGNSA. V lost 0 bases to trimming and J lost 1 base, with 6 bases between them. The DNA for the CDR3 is TGTGCCAGCAGCTTAGCGGCAGGGAACACTGAAGCTTTCTTT. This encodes CASSLAAGNTEAFF.

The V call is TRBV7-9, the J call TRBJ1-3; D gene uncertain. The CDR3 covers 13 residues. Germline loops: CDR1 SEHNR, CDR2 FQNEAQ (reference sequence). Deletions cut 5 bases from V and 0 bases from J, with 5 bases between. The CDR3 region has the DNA TGTGCCAGCAGCGTTTTCTCTGGAAACACCATATATTTT. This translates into CASSVFSGNTIYF. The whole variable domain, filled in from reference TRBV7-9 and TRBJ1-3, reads DTGVSQNPRHKITKRGQNVTFRCDPISEHNRLYWYRQTLGQGPEFLTYFQNEAQLEKSRLLSDRFSAERPKGSFSTLEIQRTEQGDSAMYLCASSVFSGNTIYFGEGSWLTVV.

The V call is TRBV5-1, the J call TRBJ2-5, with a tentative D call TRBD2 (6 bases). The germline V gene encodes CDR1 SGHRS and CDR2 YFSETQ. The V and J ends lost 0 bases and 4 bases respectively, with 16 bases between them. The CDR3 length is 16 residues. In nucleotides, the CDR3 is TGCGCCAGCAGCTTGGGTCTCGGGGGAAGGAGAGAGACCCAGTACTTC. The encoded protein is CASSLGLGGRRETQYF.

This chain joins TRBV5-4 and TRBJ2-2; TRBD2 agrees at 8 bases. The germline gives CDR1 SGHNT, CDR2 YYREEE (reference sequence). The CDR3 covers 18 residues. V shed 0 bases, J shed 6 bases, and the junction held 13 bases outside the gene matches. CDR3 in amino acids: CASSLDGAGEGGAGELFF. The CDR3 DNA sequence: TGTGCCAGCAGCTTGGATGGAGCGGGAGAGGGAGGGGCCGGGGAGCTGTTTTTT.

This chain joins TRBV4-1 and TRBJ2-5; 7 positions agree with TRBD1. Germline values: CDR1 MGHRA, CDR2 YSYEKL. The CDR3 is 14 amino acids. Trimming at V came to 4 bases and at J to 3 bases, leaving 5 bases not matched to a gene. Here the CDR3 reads CASSLGQREETQYF. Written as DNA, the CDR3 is TGCGCCAGCAGCCTGGGACAGAGAGAAGAGACCCAGTACTTC.

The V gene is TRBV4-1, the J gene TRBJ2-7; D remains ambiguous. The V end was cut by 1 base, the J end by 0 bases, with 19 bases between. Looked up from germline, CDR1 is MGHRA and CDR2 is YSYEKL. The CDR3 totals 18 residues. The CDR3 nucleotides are TGCGCCAGCAGCCAAGGTCCTCAAACTCGGTATCTCTCCTACGAGCAGTACTTC. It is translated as CASSQGPQTRYLSYEQYF.